Listed below are T cell receptor beta chains from one sample, sequenced in a study of blood T cell repertoires in COVID-19. Sequencing was performed with immunoSEQ multiplex PCR; in TCRdb, only in-frame clones are kept and a portion is missing. The repertoire holds around 94,000 clones, around 82% seen once, with 6.3% in the top ten. Sequencing was done on a sample of peripheral blood. Receptors were obtained from a man aged 60 to 69 with acute or convalescent COVID-19. The CDR3 runs from the conserved cysteine through the conserved F or W.

TRBV7-7	TRBJ2-5	CASSYSSGGQETQYF
TRBV5-6	TRBJ2-1	CASSLGQDYNEQFF
TRBV2	TRBJ2-7	CATREGLIGEQYF
TRBV19	TRBJ1-3	CASSSGSSGNTIYF
TRBV5-1	TRBJ2-7	CASSRTVTQSSYEQYF
TRBV10-3	TRBJ1-5	CAISGQGANQPQHF
TRBV6-5	TRBJ2-2	CASSSGTSGGAGELFF
TRBV19	TRBJ1-1	CASSTLLGQQADTEAFF
TRBV6-5	TRBJ1-2	CASRVTGHAGYTF
TRBV15	TRBJ2-5	CATSPDRAMQETQYF
TRBV5-1	TRBJ2-2	CASSSTGGGLSGELFF
TRBV7-3	TRBJ2-1	CASSAETGFNEQFF
TRBV4-1	TRBJ1-1	CASSQEEISEAFF
TRBV28	TRBJ1-2	CASSFGGNYGYTF
TRBV2	TRBJ1-1	CASRPDSMNTEAFF
TRBV7-2	TRBJ1-1	CASSLALTAGLGAFF
TRBV6-2/TRBV6-3	TRBJ1-1	CASSHRDRAYTEAFF
TRBV30	TRBJ1-3	CAWSYSSSGNTIYF
TRBV29-1	TRBJ1-5	CSARDRENQPQHF
TRBV4-1	TRBJ1-5	CASSQAGQGMSNQPQHF
TRBV4-1	TRBJ1-2	CASRGAGAGNYGYTF
TRBV12-3/TRBV12-4	TRBJ1-2	CASSPGAGGYTF
TRBV25-1	TRBJ1-2	CASSEGFGTFYGYTF
TRBV7-3	TRBJ2-1	CASSFTSGAYNEQFF
TRBV9	TRBJ2-3	CASSAHGGAGTDTQYF
TRBV5-1	TRBJ2-3	CASSLGQGAGDTQYF
TRBV19	TRBJ2-7	CASSLRGYSYEQYF
TRBV4-3	TRBJ1-1	CASSQDQGAYTEAFF
TRBV6-6	TRBJ2-7	CATLAGDNYEQYF
TRBV6-5	TRBJ1-4	CASEGGGVDEKLFF
TRBV21-1	TRBJ1-1	CASSKECGGTEAFF
TRBV4-1	TRBJ1-1	CASSQEDGQGTEAFF
TRBV30	TRBJ1-1	CAWSVRRTGMTEAFF
TRBV5-4	TRBJ1-2	CASSLEPGQGTNYGYTF
TRBV9	TRBJ1-1	CASSPRSGNTEAFF
TRBV30	TRBJ2-7	CAWSEGRGRTYEQYF
TRBV19	TRBJ1-5	CASSMPSGRKVSSNQPQHF
TRBV10-2	TRBJ1-2	CASSEGTGDGYTF
TRBV3-1/TRBV3-2	TRBJ1-4	CASTPGRATNEKLFF
TRBV30	TRBJ2-3	CAGTSGTSTDTQYF
TRBV2	TRBJ1-6	CAGGDEGDNSPLHF
TRBV5-1	TRBJ1-6	CASSLGTADNSPLHF
TRBV18	TRBJ1-2	CASSPSGPGGGNYGYTF
TRBV2	TRBJ1-2	CASSERGQGTYGYTF
TRBV25-1	TRBJ2-5	CASSSGLAKETQYF
TRBV7-3	TRBJ2-1	CASSSQAYNEQFF